This T cell receptor (beta chain) was observed in a study of a mutant IDH1 vaccine in newly diagnosed glioma (TCRdb year 2021). With regard to the full study: Of the roughly 30 treated patients, approximately 62% were male and roughly 38% were female, and a mean age of roughly 40 years was recorded. Before enrollment, patients had received standard therapy of radiotherapy alone, temozolomide alone, or radiochemotherapy with temozolomide; most received the combination. Six visits were used for peripheral blood collection: V03 (baseline), V05, V07, V10, V12 and V13. Longitudinal TCRB deep sequencing was performed for 20 to 30 treated patients wherever samples were available for exploratory analyses.

A remark on this clone: Which antigen it targets is not known. Base qualities were left out, and no much larger clone turns up one base away.

Summary of the overall study and its limitations: The authors stated that sample limitations prevented analyses of patient blood samples from being reproduced. No apparent relationship was observed between pseudoprogression and alterations in the top peripheral T cell clonotypes detected by TCRB sequencing. Vaccine-induced immune responses across multiple MHC alleles were detected in over 85% of patients. Selection of PBMC samples for TCRB deep sequencing was based on availability.

The CDR3, cysteine through phenylalanine, is 12 amino acids long. Of the read, only the CDR3 DNA is kept; its 36 bases are in frame from base 1. From the germline V gene, CDR1 is SQVTM and CDR2 is ANQGSEA. Compared with germline, V lacks 6 bases and J lacks 8 bases; bases without a gene match: 6. Library preparation employed the immunoSEQ multiplex PCR assay. The hsTCRB Kit was used according to the manufacturer's protocol to amplify rearranged TCR beta chain sequences. TCRB libraries were sequenced on an Illumina MiSeq. On the study's bioinformatics: Demultiplexing, trimming and gene mapping were performed with the kit vendor's proprietary platform. In TCRdb, the immuneACCESS table is reduced to in-frame sequences with V and J assigned. These tables do not hold every clone; where another copy was compared, an unresolved V gene accounts for under half, and the others remain unexplained. That table gives V, J and clone size, and the DNA gave D and trimming. In all, the sample holds about 88,000 clones, and over 75% of those were seen once. Jointly, the top ten make up around 5% of the sample.

This specimen's time point label, per the study, means: baseline, week 1 (first vaccination visit). The treatment or condition tag for this specimen amounts to: pre-vaccination baseline after standard-of-care therapy. Donors had newly diagnosed WHO grade 3 or 4 IDH1-mutant astrocytomas with loss of nuclear ATRX. The samples were drawn from NOA16, a multicentre, single-arm, open-label phase I trial in Germany that tested a mutant IDH1 peptide vaccine in humans for the first time. For immunogenicity testing, the blood drawn at visit V03 was used as the baseline sample. Genomic DNA for TCRB sequencing was isolated from EDTA blood with the DNeasy Blood and Tissue Kit.

The receptor was isolated from a man in his forties or fifties with glioma. Some clones in this sample may be carry-over from other donors' samples. The specimen was PBMCs, collected from a glioma patient treated with radiotherapy, temozolomide or both. This sequence uses TRBV29-1 and TRBJ1-2, and 10 bases in between align with TRBD1. In nucleotide form, the sequence is TGCAGCGTCCAGGACAGGGGGGACGGCTACACCTTC. This translates into CSVQDRGDGYTF. The entire variable domain, with the stretches around the CDR3 drawn from the reference TRBV29-1 and TRBJ1-2 proteins, is SAVISQKPSRDICQRGTSLTIQCQVDSQVTMMFWYRQQPGQSLTLIATANQGSEATYESGFVIDKFPISRPNLTFSTLTVSNMSPEDSSIYLCSVQDRGDGYTFGSGTRLTVV.